The rows below give T cell receptor beta chains drawn from one sample of a study of long-term antiretroviral therapy in people with HIV. Here immunoSEQ multiplex PCR was the method, and the copy in TCRdb shows in-frame clones only, minus some. The sample records some 25,000 clones, 80% to 90% being singletons. The sequencing used unsorted PBMCs, collected 1.2 years after starting antiretroviral therapy. The source of these receptors is a man aged 50 or older with HIV. Each CDR3 is given with its conserved first and last residue. Each record gives: clone size, V gene, J gene, D gene, CDR3 protein, CDR3 DNA. A D gene is named only where the DNA matches it firmly. Size is stated for part of the rows, as once, few or many counts, or as a class when the clone is expanded.

>-|TRBV6-4|TRBJ2-3|TRBD2
CASSDGSGGDTQYF
TGTGCCAGCAGTGACGGAAGCGGGGGAGATACGCAGTATTTT
>-|TRBV7-7|TRBJ2-7|TRBD1
CASSPRQGTYEQYF
TGTGCTAGCAGCCCCAGACAGGGAACCTACGAGCAGTACTTC
>-|TRBV28|TRBJ1-1|-
CASSLTVMNTEAFF
TGTGCCAGCAGTTTAACAGTCATGAACACTGAAGCTTTCTTT
>-|TRBV4-3|TRBJ2-1|-
CASSQDIRGSYNEQFF
TGCGCCAGCAGCCAAGATATACGGGGGTCCTACAATGAGCAGTTCTTC
>once|TRBV9|TRBJ2-1|TRBD2
CASSVAYRGGEQFF
TGTGCCAGCAGCGTAGCTTACCGGGGAGGGGAGCAGTTCTTC
>-|TRBV29-1|TRBJ2-1|-
CSVTHMIGYNEQFF
TGCAGCGTTACCCATATGATTGGATACAATGAGCAGTTCTTC
>-|TRBV5-1|TRBJ1-2|TRBD1
CASSAGTAFLWSYTF
TGCGCCAGCAGCGCCGGGACAGCCTTCCTATGGAGCTACACCTTC
>-|TRBV5-1|TRBJ2-1|-
CASSLLPGLYNEQFF
TGCGCCAGCAGCTTGTTGCCCGGACTATACAATGAGCAGTTCTTC
>once|TRBV30|TRBJ1-2|-
CAWSAPLGGYTF
TGTGCCTGGAGTGCCCCTCTAGGAGGCTACACCTTC
>-|TRBV7-9|TRBJ2-5|TRBD2
CASSPRIAGARGETQYF
TGTGCCAGCAGCCCCCGAATAGCGGGGGCCCGAGGAGAGACCCAGTACTTC
>-|TRBV19|TRBJ1-2|TRBD1
CASSIPGQGFYGYTF
TGTGCCAGTAGCATTCCGGGACAGGGCTTCTATGGCTACACCTTC
>-|TRBV2|TRBJ1-4|-
CASSTGRWTNEKLFF
TGTGCCAGCAGTACCGGACGGTGGACTAATGAAAAACTGTTTTTT
>-|TRBV2|TRBJ1-2|TRBD1
CASSETGREGYTF
TGTGCCAGCAGTGAGACAGGGAGGGAAGGCTACACCTTC
>once|TRBV7-8|TRBJ2-1|-
CASSSQRSSYNEQFF
TGTGCCAGCAGCTCCCAACGTTCGTCCTACAATGAGCAGTTCTTC
>-|TRBV6-1|TRBJ1-1|-
CASSPRDTEAFF
TGTGCCAGCAGTCCCCGGGACACTGAAGCTTTCTTT
>medium-sized|TRBV28|TRBJ1-2|-
CASSNGFYGYGYTF
TGTGCCAGCAGTAATGGGTTTTATGGTTATGGCTACACCTTC
>once|TRBV5-6|TRBJ1-2|TRBD1
CASSFGTGNLYGYTF
TGTGCCAGCAGCTTCGGGACAGGGAACCTCTATGGCTACACCTTC
>-|TRBV28|TRBJ1-1|-
CASWGNTEAFF
TGTGCCAGCTGGGGGAACACTGAAGCTTTCTTT
>-|TRBV5-4|TRBJ2-7|TRBD1
CASSYRGQGVGEQYF
TGTGCCAGCAGCTATAGGGGGCAGGGGGTTGGCGAGCAGTACTTC
>-|TRBV7-9|TRBJ1-1|TRBD1
CASSLDFLGQGFDEAFF
TGTGCCAGCAGCCTCGACTTCCTCGGACAGGGGTTTGATGAAGCTTTCTTT
>-|TRBV29-1|TRBJ2-3|TRBD2
CSVQTSGGPDTQYF
TGCAGCGTTCAGACTAGCGGGGGGCCCGATACGCAGTATTTT
>-|TRBV19|TRBJ1-1|-
CATKPGDNVNTEAFF
TGTGCCACCAAACCTGGGGACAATGTGAACACTGAAGCTTTCTTT
>-|TRBV7-2|TRBJ2-1|TRBD2
CASSLGGGGSNNEQFF
TGTGCCAGCAGCTTAGGTGGCGGGGGGTCAAACAATGAGCAGTTCTTC
>once|TRBV27|TRBJ2-5|TRBD1
CASSLTGLETQYF
TGTGCCAGCAGTTTGACAGGGTTGGAGACCCAGTACTTC